This T cell receptor beta chain was sequenced during a study of blood T cell repertoires in COVID-19 (dated by TCRdb to between 2020 and 2021). Turning to the overall study: Samples from collaborators originated in the United States, Italy and Spain and spanned both the acute and convalescent phases of COVID-19. The material from the prospective study consisted of cDNA or gDNA derived from T cells, B-cell-depleted T cells, or PBMCs. Subjects who had been exposed to COVID-19, were actively infected with it, or had recovered from it provided the deeply sampled blood TCRbeta repertoires that made up the dataset. A freely available public database, intended as a resource for researchers studying the immune response to SARS-CoV-2, is where the repertoires were released. Samples were obtained from the ongoing ImmuneRACE study (first 160 participants) and from 1,000 to 1,500 subjects provided by 6 global collaborators. The sample metadata nearly always contained a de-identified subject ID, COVID-19 status, age in years and sex. Where HLA class I and class II types were available, the types were taken from metadata supplied by the sample provider, not from assay-based typing. The paper's findings and limits, for the study overall: Clinical and demographic metadata were provided uncurated, with the amount varying by source and participant.

Another Seattle source contributed samples from volunteer blood donors who had recovered from COVID-19. Collaborating institutions collected whole blood in K2EDTA tubes following their own protocols. Collaborator samples were shipped for TCRbeta analysis as frozen whole blood, isolated PBMCs, or DNA extracted from either sample type. In the case of this clone: The specificity of this receptor is unknown. Per-nucleotide qualities are absent, and no much larger clonotype sits a single base away.

Including cysteine and phenylalanine, the CDR3 has 19 amino acids. The entry retains the CDR3 DNA only, 57 bases that are in frame from base 1. From V the trimming removes 0 bases and from J it removes 0 bases, while the gene matches leave 7 bases of the junction unaccounted for. CDR1 and CDR2, looked up from the germline V gene, are SGHRS and YFSETQ. The immunoSEQ Assay, a bias-controlled multiplex PCR, was used to amplify TCRbeta CDR3 regions from genomic DNA. Concerning the study's data processing: Within the assay, amplification of reference gene primers was used to estimate how many nucleated cells each sample contained. To quantify the absolute abundance of each unique TCRbeta CDR3 rearrangement, sequence reads were collapsed and filtered. Productive Simpson clonality was computed per sample as the square root of Simpson's diversity index over productive rearrangements. Drawn from immuneACCESS, this table holds only the in-frame rearrangements with V and J called that TCRdb kept. Clones are partly lost; checked studies trace under half to an unresolved V gene and leave the rest unexplained. V and J calls and clone size follow that table, whereas D and trimming were derived from the DNA. Present in this sample are 180,000 or so clones, more than 60% of which were seen just once. Of the sample, roughly 13% is held by the ten largest clones.

The source of this sequence is a man aged 45 to 65 who had recovered from COVID-19. The sequenced sample consisted of peripheral blood. Here the chain combines TRBV5-1 and TRBJ1-3, and 12 junctional nucleotides match TRBD1. The DNA sequence is given as TGCGCCAGCAGCTTGGTGGGGACAGGGGGCGGATTCTCTGGAAACACCATATATTTT. Translated, this is CASSLVGTGGGFSGNTIYF.